Listed here is a single T cell receptor (beta chain). Its antigen remains unidentified. Per-base quality was not reported, and no clone a single base away is much larger than it. The CDR3 regions of human TCRbeta chains were subjected to immunosequencing. The paper's data handling went like this. TCRs in the repertoires were compared against a reference library of SARS-CoV-2-specific TCRs that had been generated with the MIRA antigen-specificity platform. Breadth was defined as the fraction of unique TCRs that were SARS-CoV-2-associated. Depth was defined as the fraction of total T cells that were SARS-CoV-2-associated. Using the MIRA data, each spike-specific TCR was mapped to the spike region that the TCR reacts to and placed in a CD4 or CD8 class. Log10-transformed breadth and depth values were compared by one-way ANOVA with Sidak's multiple comparisons tests. Sourced from immuneACCESS, this table was stored by TCRdb with only in-frame sequences that have V and J called. A share of the clones is absent; for the studies checked, an unresolved V gene accounts for under half, and the remainder has no known explanation. D and trimming were read from the DNA, whereas the V and J calls and clone size are those reported in that table. The sample records approximately 90,000 clones, around 94% of which are singletons. In total, the top ten clones hold roughly 12% of the sample.

The time point label here, explained by the study, means: baseline before first vaccination. Vaccinee samples came from UK trials COV001 and COV002, including a single-blind randomized controlled phase 2/3 trial of AZD1222 (ChAdOx1 nCoV-19) in healthy adults. For TCRbeta chain sequencing, PBMC samples from trial participants were taken at day 0 and at day 28 after the second dose. This sample is drawn from a study of T cell responses to AZD1222 COVID-19 vaccine (dated by TCRdb to 2020 to 2023). Turning to the overall study: AZD1222 recipients with second doses at about 4 weeks or about 12 weeks were pooled, because spike-specific TCR depth and breadth did not differ between schedules. TCR sequencing covered fewer than 250 trial participants: 207 given two doses of AZD1222 and some 25 given two doses of MenACWY control vaccine. Enrollment into the trials was organized by age into subgroups of 18-55, 56-69 and 70-plus years, and those subgroups contained roughly 150, 30 and 60 TCR-sequenced participants, respectively. Study-wide conclusions, independent of this receptor: Conclusions about previously exposed vaccinees are limited, since just five to seven AZD1222 recipients were seropositive for SARS-CoV-2 at baseline. In the small 56-69-year group, the increase in depth fell short of significance, most likely because of low power. Most participants were white British and females outnumbered males, and the authors suggested that clonal diversity may have been underestimated. Spike-specific TCR breadth and depth rose significantly after two AZD1222 doses compared with day 0 and with MenACWY recipients. The vaccine-associated CD4 TCRs covered the entire spike protein, and the dominant responses fell in regions 160-218 and 743-854. Nearly half of unique spike-specific TCRs reportedly recognized epitopes outside regions mutated in the B.1.351 and B.1.1.7 variants. No day 14 peak-response samples were available, so repertoires were characterized only after the peak T cell response.

Taken from cysteine to phenylalanine, the CDR3 has 11 residues. The CDR3 DNA has 33 bases and is translated from base 1. Trimming costs V 5 bases and J 5 bases, and their ends lie 4 bases apart. The germline V gene supplies CDR1 KGHDR and CDR2 SFDVKD. The sequence joins TRBV24-1 to TRBJ2-3; too little of a D gene remains to name it. The sample in question was peripheral blood, obtained on day 0 of AZD1222 vaccination. This TCR was recovered from an adult in good health. The base sequence is TGTGCCACCAGTGGTGTAGATACGCAGTATTTT. Protein translation: CATSGVDTQYF.